The T cell receptor beta chain under discussion was sequenced for a study of T cells in Graves' hyperthyroidism and ophthalmopathy. Looked up from germline, CDR1 is SEHNR and CDR2 is FQNEAQ (reference sequence). The length of the CDR3 is 14 residues. Trimming cost V 8 bases and J 5 bases, with 18 bases left between them. RNA transcripts yielded amplified TCR beta CDR3 regions. A first-round RT-PCR of the TCR CDR3 used the HTBI primer set. Using its own MiXCR run on the multiplex PCR reads, TCRdb lists one record per CDR3 protein. The sample lists over 500,000 distinct CDR3 sequences, about 16% seen once, with about 29% in the top ten.

The sequenced sample consisted of blood. This clonotype was sampled from a woman aged 25 to 45 with Graves' ophthalmopathy. The chain links TRBV7-9 to TRBJ1-1, with D possibly TRBD1 on 6 matching bases. CDR3 region: CASGLMGARTEAFF. For the CDR3, the DNA is TGTGCCAGCGGATTGATGGGGGCGCGTACTGAAGCTTTCTTT. The whole variable domain, filled in from reference TRBV7-9 and TRBJ1-1, reads DTGVSQNPRHKITKRGQNVTFRCDPISEHNRLYWYRQTLGQGPEFLTYFQNEAQLEKSRLLSDRFSAERPKGSFSTLEIQRTEQGDSAMYLCASGLMGARTEAFFGQGTRLTVV.